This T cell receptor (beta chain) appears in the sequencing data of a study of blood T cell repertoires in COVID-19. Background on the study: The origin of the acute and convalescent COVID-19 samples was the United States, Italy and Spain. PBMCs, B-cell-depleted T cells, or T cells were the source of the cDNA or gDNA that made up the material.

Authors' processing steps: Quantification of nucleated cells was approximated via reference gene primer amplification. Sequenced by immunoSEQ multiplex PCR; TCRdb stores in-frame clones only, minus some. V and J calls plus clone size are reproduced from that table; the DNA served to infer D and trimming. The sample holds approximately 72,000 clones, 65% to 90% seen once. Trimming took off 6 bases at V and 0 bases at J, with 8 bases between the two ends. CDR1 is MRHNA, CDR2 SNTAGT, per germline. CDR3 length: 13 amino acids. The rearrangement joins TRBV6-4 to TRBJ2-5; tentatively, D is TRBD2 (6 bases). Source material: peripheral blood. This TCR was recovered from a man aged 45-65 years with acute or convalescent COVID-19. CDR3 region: CASSPGDQETQYF. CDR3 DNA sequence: TGTGCCAGCAGCCCGGGGGACCAAGAGACCCAGTACTTC.